This TCR beta chain was sequenced in a study of blood T cell repertoires in COVID-19 (dated by TCRdb to between 2020 and 2021). Regarding the research as a whole: Samples covering the acute and convalescent phases of COVID-19 were provided by collaborators in the United States, Italy and Spain. The prospective study material was composed of cDNA or gDNA derived from T cells, B-cell-depleted T cells, or PBMCs. The dataset comprised deeply sampled blood TCRbeta repertoires from subjects exposed to, actively infected with, or recovered from COVID-19. A freely available public database, intended as a resource for researchers studying the immune response to SARS-CoV-2, is where the repertoires were released. Samples came from the ongoing ImmuneRACE study (first 160 participants) plus 1,254 subjects from 6 global collaborators. A de-identified subject ID, COVID-19 status, age in years and sex were almost always included in the sample metadata. Where available, HLA class I and class II types were obtained from metadata supplied by the sample provider rather than from assay-based typing. Points the paper makes about the study in general: Clinical and demographic metadata were provided uncurated, with the amount varying by source and participant.

TCRbeta CDR3 regions were amplified from genomic DNA using the immunoSEQ Assay, a bias-controlled multiplex PCR. As for the authors' bioinformatics: The number of nucleated cells in each sample was estimated by amplification of reference gene primers within the assay. Sequence reads were collapsed and filtered to measure the absolute abundance of every unique TCRbeta CDR3 rearrangement. For each sample, productive Simpson clonality was calculated as the square root of Simpson's diversity index over productive rearrangements. TCRdb's version of the immuneACCESS table is confined to in-frame rearrangements and falls short of the full clone set. An unresolved V gene accounts for under half of the shortfall where checked; the remainder is of unknown origin. V, J and clone size are taken as reported in that table, and D and trimming were inferred from the DNA itself. Recorded for this sample are approximately 300,000 clones; around 90% of them occurred a single time. The top ten hold 4% to 6% of the sample.

Enrolling through a virtual design, the prospective study's participants ranged in age from roughly 18 to 89 years and lived across 24 United States geographic areas. Cohort assignment in the prospective study relied on participant-reported clinical history from a screening survey and a study questionnaire. ImmuneRACE Cohort 3 recovered participants were defined by two consecutive negative NP/OP PCR tests, healthcare professional clearance, or symptom resolution. In the prospective study, whole blood, serum and a nasopharyngeal or oropharyngeal swab were collected from each participant by mobile phlebotomists. Additional blood draws and questionnaires over an approximately two-month period could optionally be provided by prospective study participants. Blood samples from the prospective study were shipped frozen or at room temperature prior to DNA extraction. With respect to this clone: This clone's antigen is unknown. No clone much larger than this one lies a single base away; base qualities are absent.

What was sequenced was PBMCs or T cells enriched from blood (not recorded which). The receptor was derived from a man aged 60 to 75 who had recovered from COVID-19.

At the DNA level, the sequence is TGTGCCAGCAGCCTCCCAGGGTCTAGAGACGAGCAGTACTTC. It is translated as CASSLPGSRDEQYF. The rearranged segments are TRBV5-4 and TRBJ2-7; TRBD1 is possibly the D segment (5 matching bases). The germline V gene (reference sequence) specifies SGHNT as CDR1 and YYREEE as CDR2. There are 14 amino acids in the CDR3, from cysteine to phenylalanine inclusive. CDR3 DNA only is kept here, 42 bases in frame from base 1. Trimming removed 4 bases from V and 5 bases from J, leaving 16 bases between the germline ends.